Each of the 10 T cell receptor beta chains below was sequenced from the same sample in a study of OX40 agonist ivuxolimab in advanced cancers. Data came from immunoSEQ multiplex PCR; TCRdb stores just in-frame clones and leaves some out. The repertoire holds tens of thousands of clones, with 89% as singletons. Sequencing used CD4+ or CD8+ T cells sorted from blood, obtained in a trial of the OX40 agonist ivuxolimab. The receptors originated from an adult with an advanced solid tumor such as melanoma, head and neck, liver or kidney cancer.

The chain uses TRBV5-1 and TRBJ2-1; 11 bases are shared with TRBD2. Germline trimming cut 2 bases from V and 8 bases from J; bases unmatched to any gene: 18. Germline V gene sequence: CDR1 SGHRS, CDR2 YFSETQ. The length of the CDR3 is 19 residues. The CDR3 sequence: CASSLNHVNSGGAVDEQFF. Written as DNA, the CDR3 is TGCGCCAGCAGCTTAAACCATGTTAATAGCGGGGGGGCCGTCGATGAGCAGTTCTTC.

The chain recombines TRBV5-1 with TRBJ1-4; TRBD1 might be the D (6 bases). Trimming took off 3 bases at V and 4 bases at J, with 10 bases between the two ends. In germline, CDR1 is SGHRS, CDR2 YFSETQ. The CDR3 is made up of 14 amino acids. The DNA for the CDR3 is TGCGCCAGCAGCTGGACAGCCGATAATGAAAAACTGTTTTTT. This gives the protein CASSWTADNEKLFF. Drawing the rest from reference TRBV5-1 and TRBJ1-4, the complete variable domain is KAGVTQTPRYLIKTRGQQVTLSCSPISGHRSVSWYQQTPGQGLQFLFEYFSETQRNKGNFPGRFSGRQFSNSRSEMNVSTLELGDSALYLCASSWTADNEKLFFGSGTQLSVL.

The gene calls are TRBV19 and TRBJ1-1; D not certain. Trimming shortened V by 2 bases and J by 4 bases, and 8 bases separated the two germline ends. This CDR3 is built from 13 residues. Germline CDR1 is LNHDA and CDR2 is SQIVND (reference sequence). The CDR3 spells CASSIRLGTEAFF. The CDR3 bases are TGTGCCAGTAGTATAAGGCTGGGCACTGAAGCTTTCTTT.

CDR3 nucleotides: TGCGCCAGCACCCTGAGTTTTCCAGGGGAGCTGTCTGGGGCCAACGTCCTGACTTTC. Its protein product is CASTLSFPGELSGANVLTF. This chain links TRBV5-1 with TRBJ2-6, with a possible D match to TRBD1 (6 bases). Trimming pared 6 bases from V and 1 base from J, leaving 23 bases between. The CDR3 spans 19 residues. Germline CDR1 and CDR2: SGHRS and YFSETQ.

The chain combines TRBV5-4 with TRBJ1-1, with D possibly being TRBD1 (6 bases). Germline V gene sequence: CDR1 SGHNT, CDR2 YYREEE (reference sequence). Deletions cut 3 bases from V and 2 bases from J, with 14 bases between. The CDR3 loop spans 15 amino acids. The CDR3 DNA follows: TGTGCCAGCAGCTCAACTCCACAGGGTAACACTGAAGCTTTCTTT. This codes for CASSSTPQGNTEAFF.

The rearrangement joins TRBV7-2 to TRBJ2-7, with 7 positions matching TRBD2. Unmatched junction bases numbered 9, after V lost 7 bases and J lost 3 bases. Germline V lookup: CDR1 SGHTA, CDR2 FQGNSA. The CDR3 consists of 14 residues. Here the CDR3 DNA reads TGTGCCAGCACTACGGCGGGAGTCCTCTACGAGCAGTACTTC. Its translation is CASTTAGVLYEQYF.

The chain couples TRBV10-3 to TRBJ2-7, with D tentatively TRBD2 (5 bases). Trimming left V 5 bases short and J 6 bases short, with 8 bases between. This CDR3 has 11 residues. Per the germline V gene, CDR1 is ENHRY and CDR2 is SYGVKD. The CDR3 reads CAISKGVEQYV. The CDR3, as DNA: TGTGCCATCAGTAAGGGAGTCGAGCAGTACGTC.

This clone was seen only a few times. CDR3 coding DNA: TGCGCCAGCAGCTATCGCGCCGATGGCTACACCTTC. Amino acids: CASSYRADGYTF. The gene calls are TRBV4-1 and TRBJ1-2, with unresolved D. The V gene's germline CDR1 is MGHRA and CDR2 YSYEKL. The V end lost 5 bases, the J end lost 6 bases, and 10 bases lay between the germline ends. CDR3 length: 12 amino acids.

This rearrangement joins TRBV9 to TRBJ2-3; TRBD1 or TRBD2 may be the D gene (6 bases each). Trimming cost V 0 bases and J 2 bases, with 16 bases left between them. Germline V gene sequence: CDR1 SGDLS, CDR2 YYNGEE. The CDR3 contains 17 residues. CDR3 in DNA: TGTGCCAGCAGCGTAGCGGGGGCCCCAACTTTCACAGATACGCAGTATTTT. Its protein product is CASSVAGAPTFTDTQYF.

The chain recombines TRBV6-6 with TRBJ1-1; 8 bases are a match to TRBD1. This CDR3 has 13 amino acids. The germline V gene encodes CDR1 MNHNY and CDR2 SVGAGI (reference sequence). Trimming at V came to 6 bases and at J to 10 bases, leaving 10 bases not matched to a gene. In DNA, the CDR3 is TGTGCCAGCAGCCAACAGGGGGGGCGGGCAGCTTTCTTT. It codes for CASSQQGGRAAFF.